The 15 T cell receptor beta chains presented below share a single source sample, sequenced in a study of T-cell memory formation after mild COVID-19. From the 5' RACE reads, TCRdb called clonotypes with MiXCR, one entry per CDR3 protein. Of roughly 110,000 distinct CDR3 sequences in the sample, approximately 14% were seen once. Sequencing input: PBMCs or a T cell subset sorted from them (not recorded which). Receptors were obtained from a man between 18 and 29 years old who had mild COVID-19 (a few samples of this study predate the infection). Cell type and time point are not known.

This clonotype was seen more than once but under ten times. J is TRBJ2-2 and V is TRBV20-1; unclear D gene. The CDR3 has 18 amino acids. CDR1 DFQATT and CDR2 SNEGSKA come from the germline V gene (reference sequence). V was clipped by 3 bases and J by 1 base, with 21 bases between them. The CDR3, as DNA: TGCAGTGCTAGGGGCCCCCCGCGGCTAGACCTGAACACCGGGGAGCTGTTTTTT. It is translated as CSARGPPRLDLNTGELFF.

This clonotype came up a few times. The V call is TRBV29-1, the J call TRBJ2-3, with 9 bases lining up with TRBD1. From germline, CDR1 is SQVTM and CDR2 ANQGSEA. Trimming took 6 bases from V and 6 from J; bases not matched to a gene: 10. The CDR3 has 14 residues. This CDR3 reads CSVWSGTGFDTQYF. The CDR3 coding sequence is TGCAGCGTCTGGTCTGGGACAGGGTTTGATACGCAGTATTTT.

This chain connects TRBV6-5 to TRBJ2-2; 13 bases match TRBD2. The CDR3 extends over 17 amino acids. Germline values: CDR1 MNHEY, CDR2 SVGAGI. Trimming cost V 2 bases and J 4 bases; bases outside gene matches: 4. The CDR3 loop reads CASSYVGLAGRTGELFF. CDR3 DNA sequence: TGTGCCAGCAGTTACGTGGGACTAGCGGGGCGCACCGGGGAGCTGTTTTTT.

This clonotype was seen a few times. The chain has TRBV13 and TRBJ1-2, with a weak D call TRBD1 (6 bases). Germline V CDR1 and CDR2: PRHDT, FYEKMQ (reference sequence). The CDR3 is made up of 14 amino acids. The V gene lost 3 bases and the J gene lost 8 bases, with 16 bases spanning the gap. The DNA for the CDR3 is TGTGCCAGCAGCTTTCGGGACACTCTTCGCGGCTACACCTTC. It encodes CASSFRDTLRGYTF.

Remarks on this clonotype: A clone one base away is much larger, so this may be a read error. The chain couples TRBV4-1 to TRBJ1-5; no firm D call. CDR1 and CDR2 (germline): MGHRA, YSYEKL. The CDR3 loop spans 15 amino acids. Trimming removed 0 bases from V and 14 bases from J, with 20 bases in between. In DNA form, the CDR3 reads TGCGCCAGCAGCCAAGAAGGCATGGGCTGGGAGTCCAAGCATTTT. This gives the protein CASSQEGMGWESKHF.

In this sample, this clonotype turned up a few times. This rearrangement joins TRBV6-5 to TRBJ1-2; D may be TRBD1 (5 bases). The germline CDR1 and CDR2 sequences are MNHEY and SVGAGI. The CDR3 has 17 amino acids. The V end was cut by 2 bases, the J end by 6 bases, with 22 bases between. The CDR3 protein is CASSYIIRVSGDHGYTF. The CDR3 nucleotides read TGTGCCAGCAGTTACATTATTCGGGTTTCGGGGGACCATGGCTACACCTTC.

This clonotype was seen a single time. Relative to the germline gene, one junction end is altered; a read error may explain this. The gene calls are TRBV9 and TRBJ2-5, with D maybe TRBD2 (6 bases). Germline CDR1 and CDR2: SGDLS and YYNGEE. CDR3 length: 14 residues. In DNA form, the CDR3 reads TGTGACAGCAGCCCAGACGGGGACTGGGAGACCCAGTACTTC. This codes for CDSSPDGDWETQYF.

This clonotype showed up just a few times. The rearrangement joins TRBV4-1 to TRBJ2-3; no clear D. The length of the CDR3 is 12 residues. The germline V gene has CDR1 MGHRA and CDR2 YSYEKL. Trimming took off 0 bases at V and 9 bases at J, with 7 bases between the two ends. The CDR3 DNA reads as TGCGCCAGCAGCCAAGAGGGCCAAACGCAGTATTTT. Translating it yields CASSQEGQTQYF.

This clonotype was seen repeatedly, ten times or more. The rearrangement links TRBV5-1 to TRBJ2-3; D may be TRBD2 (5 bases). Germline CDR1 and CDR2: SGHRS and YFSETQ. V was shortened by 4 bases and J by 6 bases, with 12 bases between the two germline ends. The CDR3 has 13 residues. The CDR3 loop reads CASSRRGLDTQYF. The CDR3 DNA reads TGCGCCAGCAGCCGAAGAGGGCTGGATACGCAGTATTTT.

The rearrangement joins TRBV7-2 to TRBJ2-4; 9 positions match TRBD1. The CDR3 consists of 17 residues. V lost 0 bases, J lost 6 bases, and 9 bases stayed unmatched. Germline CDR1 SGHTA, CDR2 FQGNSA. CDR3 nucleotides: TGTGCCAGCAGCTTAGCGGGGGGACAGGGTCCCTTAAACATTCAGTACTTC. It is translated as CASSLAGGQGPLNIQYF.

The sample holds a few counts of this clonotype. The gene calls are TRBV7-2 and TRBJ2-5; D is unresolved. Germline CDR1 SGHTA, CDR2 FQGNSA. The CDR3 extends over 17 amino acids. Trimming pared 2 bases from V and 4 bases from J, leaving 20 bases between. This chain's CDR3 is CASSLPPLTEGRETQYF. The DNA of the CDR3 is TGTGCCAGCAGCTTACCCCCCCTTACAGAAGGACGAGAGACCCAGTACTTC. The whole variable domain, filled in from reference TRBV7-2 and TRBJ2-5, reads GAGVSQSPSNKVTEKGKDVELRCDPISGHTALYWYRQSLGQGLEFLIYFQGNSAPDKSGLPSDRFSAERTGGSVSTLTIQRTQQEDSAVYLCASSLPPLTEGRETQYFGPGTRLLVL.

The chain employs TRBV7-2 and TRBJ1-2, with 8 positions matching TRBD1. The germline CDR1 and CDR2 sequences are SGHTA and FQGNSA. V shed 1 base and J 5 bases; nucleotides not matched to a gene: 3. The CDR3 is 14 amino acids. CDR3 region: CASSLGRQGYGYTF. CDR3 nucleotide sequence: TGTGCCAGCAGCTTAGGCCGACAGGGGTATGGCTACACCTTC.

This clonotype has only a few counts. This chain uses TRBV29-1 with TRBJ1-1; D might be TRBD1 (5 bases). V was trimmed by 6 bases and J by 5 bases, leaving 13 bases between them. The CDR3 has 12 amino acids. Per germline, CDR1 SQVTM and CDR2 ANQGSEA. In DNA, the CDR3 is TGCAGCGTCCCCGGGGGGAGAACTGAAGCTTTCTTT. Its translation is CSVPGGRTEAFF.

The rearrangement links TRBV29-1 to TRBJ1-2; TRBD1 might be the D (5 bases). Trimming took 4 bases from V and 5 from J, leaving 11 bases between them. The CDR3 length is 12 residues. Germline V gene lookup returns CDR1 SQVTM and CDR2 ANQGSEA. This CDR3 reads CSVVGAGYGYTF. CDR3 DNA sequence: TGCAGCGTTGTCGGGGCAGGGTATGGCTACACCTTC.

J is TRBJ2-5 and V is TRBV11-2, with 7 positions matching TRBD2. Germline CDR1 and CDR2: SGHAT and FQNNGV. Losses at the gene ends were 4 bases for V and 6 bases for J; bases not matched to a gene: 14. The CDR3 length is 16 residues. The CDR3 DNA reads TGTGCCAGCAGCTCGTACTCCGGGACTACAGTGCAGACCCAGTACTTC. Protein: CASSSYSGTTVQTQYF.